This TCR beta chain was captured by sequencing in a study of blood T cell repertoires in COVID-19. The CDR3 length is 16 residues. Trimming cost V 1 base and J 0 bases; bases outside gene matches: 4. Germline V gene sequence: CDR1 SGHAT, CDR2 FQNNGV. Generated by immunoSEQ multiplex PCR, the TCRdb table keeps only in-frame clones and is missing some. The data hold roughly 87,000 clones, with more than 70% observed a single time. The TCR sequence derives from a man in his 60s with acute or convalescent COVID-19. What was sequenced was peripheral blood. This sequence joins TRBV11-2 and TRBJ1-1; 8 nucleotides align to TRBD1. The CDR3 reads CASSLGGQDLNTEAFF. CDR3 nucleotide sequence: TGTGCCAGCAGCTTAGGGGGACAGGATTTGAACACTGAAGCTTTCTTT. The full variable domain, in which reference TRBV11-2 and TRBJ1-1 provide the parts outside the CDR3, is EAGVAQSPRYKIIEKRQSVAFWCNPISGHATLYWYQQILGQGPKLLIQFQNNGVVDDSQLPKDRFSAERLKGVDSTLKIQPAKLEDSAVYLCASSLGGQDLNTEAFFGQGTRLTVV.